These T cell receptor beta chains were read from a single sample in a study of regulatory T cells in long-lasting Graves disease. MiXCR, run by TCRdb on the multiplex PCR reads, gives a single entry per CDR3 protein. The repertoire holds roughly 500,000 distinct CDR3 sequences, with roughly 13% as singletons. These sequences were also reported in another study, on T cells in Graves' hyperthyroidism and ophthalmopathy.

The material was peripheral blood mononuclear cells (PBMCs), obtained at new diagnosis, from a patient treated with antithyroid drugs. The receptors were gathered from a man younger than 45 with Graves disease. The CDR3 runs from the conserved cysteine through the conserved F or W. The order of the fields is J gene, V gene, clone size, D gene, CDR3 DNA, CDR3 protein. The D gene is left open where the match is weak. A row's size may be missing; if present it is once, few, many or a size class.

TRBJ2-3 | TRBV24-1 | - | - | TGTGCCACCAGTTTCGAGGGGACGTTCACAGATACGCAGTATTTT | CATSFEGTFTDTQYF
TRBJ1-1 | TRBV5-1 | many | - | TGCGCCAGCAGCTTGACGGGTTCGGAAGCTTTCTTT | CASSLTGSEAFF
TRBJ1-1 | TRBV9 | many | - | TGTGCCAGCAGCGACGGGGTCGGGAACACTGAAGCTTTCTTT | CASSDGVGNTEAFF
TRBJ1-2 | TRBV6-2/TRBV6-3 | few | - | TGTGCCAGCAGTTACAGGGGCACCTCAAACTATGGCTACACCTTC | CASSYRGTSNYGYTF
TRBJ2-5 | TRBV7-9 | many | - | TGTGCCAGCAGCCCCACGGAAACCCAGTACTTC | CASSPTETQYF
TRBJ1-3 | TRBV29-1 | - | TRBD1 | TGCAGCTTCACAGGGGGCCAAGACACCATATATTTT | CSFTGGQDTIYF
TRBJ2-1 | TRBV12-3/TRBV12-4 | many | TRBD2 | TGTGCCAGCAGTCCTCGGACTAGCGGCTCCTACAATGAGCAGTTCTTC | CASSPRTSGSYNEQFF
TRBJ2-3 | TRBV28 | many | - | TGTGCCAGCAGTTCCTACCGGTTCGATACGCAGTATTTT | CASSSYRFDTQYF
TRBJ1-1 | TRBV19 | few | TRBD1 | TGTGCCAGTAGTACAACAGGGGGCGCGACTGAAGCTTTCTTT | CASSTTGGATEAFF
TRBJ2-2 | TRBV20-1 | many | - | TGCAGTGCTCCGACTGCTGTCGCCGGGGAGCTGTTTTTT | CSAPTAVAGELFF
TRBJ2-2 | TRBV10-1 | few | TRBD2 | TGCGCCAGCAGTCGTAGCGGGAGTGCGAACACCGGGGAGCTGTTTTTT | CASSRSGSANTGELFF
TRBJ2-3 | TRBV6-1 | - | - | TGTGCCAGCAGCCCTGGTCGGCCGGGAGTCAGGACAGATACGCAGTATTTT | CASSPGRPGVRTDTQYF
TRBJ1-2 | TRBV19 | - | - | TGTGCCAGTAGCGAAACAGGGCAGGTTTCGCGCGGCTACACCTTC | CASSETGQVSRGYTF
TRBJ2-3 | TRBV11-2 | many | - | TGTGCCAGCAGCCGGGGGACCGCCATTAGCACAGATACGCAGTATTTT | CASSRGTAISTDTQYF
TRBJ2-3 | TRBV27 | - | - | TGTGCCAGCAGTTTATCGAGCGTGTGGCGGAGCACAGATACGCAGTATTTT | CASSLSSVWRSTDTQYF
TRBJ2-2 | TRBV29-1 | many | TRBD2 | TGCAGCGTTGGGGGCGGGAGGAACACCGGGGAGCTGTTTTTT | CSVGGGRNTGELFF
TRBJ2-1 | TRBV7-2 | many | - | TGTGCCAGCAGCTTAGGAGTCCAGGGCGGGAATGAGCAGTTCTTC | CASSLGVQGGNEQFF
TRBJ1-3 | TRBV3-1 | - | - | TGTGCCAGCAGCCAAGACCTCCTTGAAGACACCATATATTTT | CASSQDLLEDTIYF
TRBJ2-1 | TRBV5-4 | - | - | TGTGCCAGCAGCCCCGTCGGGGCAGCAAATGAGCAGTTCTTC | CASSPVGAANEQFF
TRBJ1-1 | TRBV7-2 | few | - | TGTGCCAGCAGCTCCCGGGGGACTGGGCTGAACACTGAAGCTTTCTTT | CASSSRGTGLNTEAFF
TRBJ1-2 | TRBV6-1 | - | - | TGTGCCAGCAGTGGGGGAGGGGCAGTCTATGGCTACACCTTC | CASSGGGAVYGYTF
TRBJ1-5 | TRBV12-3/TRBV12-4 | many | - | TGTGCCAGCAGTGTTCGCAATCAGCCCCAGCATTTT | CASSVRNQPQHF